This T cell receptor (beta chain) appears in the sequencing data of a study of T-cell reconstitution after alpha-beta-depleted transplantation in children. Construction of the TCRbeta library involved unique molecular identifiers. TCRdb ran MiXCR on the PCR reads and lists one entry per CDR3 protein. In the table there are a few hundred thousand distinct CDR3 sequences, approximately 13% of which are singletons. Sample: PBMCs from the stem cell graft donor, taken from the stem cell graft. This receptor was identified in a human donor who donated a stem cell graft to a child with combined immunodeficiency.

The CDR3 coding sequence is TGTGCCAGCAGCACAGGGGCTATATTTAGAGAACAGTTCTTC. As protein: CASSTGAIFREQFF. The V and J genes are TRBV11-3 and TRBJ2-1, with 7 bases that match TRBD1. The trim removed 5 bases at V and 13 bases at J, leaving 14 bases unmatched. Per the germline V gene, CDR1 is SGHNT and CDR2 is YENEEA. This CDR3 has 14 residues.